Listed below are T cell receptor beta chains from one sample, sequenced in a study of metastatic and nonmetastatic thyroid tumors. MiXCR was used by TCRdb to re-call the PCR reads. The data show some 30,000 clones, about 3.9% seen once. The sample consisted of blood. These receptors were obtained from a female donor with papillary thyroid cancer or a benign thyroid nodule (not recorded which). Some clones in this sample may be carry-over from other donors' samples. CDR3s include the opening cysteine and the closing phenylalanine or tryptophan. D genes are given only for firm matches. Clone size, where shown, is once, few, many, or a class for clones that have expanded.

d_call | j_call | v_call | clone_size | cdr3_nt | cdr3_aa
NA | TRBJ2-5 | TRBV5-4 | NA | TGTGCCAGCAGCCTTAATTGGGAGACCCAGTACTTC | CASSLNWETQYF
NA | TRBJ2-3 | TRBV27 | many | TGTGCCAGCAGCCCCAAACGTGATACGCAGTATTTT | CASSPKRDTQYF
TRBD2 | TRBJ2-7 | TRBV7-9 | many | TGTGCCAGCAGCCCTTTTGGGACTAGCGCTTACGAGCAGTACTTC | CASSPFGTSAYEQYF
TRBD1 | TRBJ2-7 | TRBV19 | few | TGTGCCAGTAGTATAAGGGACAGGGGGCCCTACGAGCAGTACTTC | CASSIRDRGPYEQYF
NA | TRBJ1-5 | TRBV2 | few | TGTGCCAGCAGTGAAAGGGGGAATCAGCCCCAGCATTTT | CASSERGNQPQHF
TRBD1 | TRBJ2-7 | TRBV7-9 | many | TGTGCCAGCAGCCTAGGACAGGGCATCTACGAGCAGTACTTC | CASSLGQGIYEQYF
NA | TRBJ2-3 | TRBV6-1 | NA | TGTGCCAGCAGTGAAGAAGACGGCGGGACGGGATCGCAGTATTTT | CASSEEDGGTGSQYF
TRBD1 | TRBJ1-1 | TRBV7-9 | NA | TGTGCCAGCAGCTTAGCGCTACAGGGGCAAGCTTTCTTT | CASSLALQGQAFF
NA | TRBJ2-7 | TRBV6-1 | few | TGTGCCAGCAGCCGGGGGGGACAGGCTTCCTACGAGCAGTACTTC | CASSRGGQASYEQYF
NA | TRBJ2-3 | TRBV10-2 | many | TGCGCCAGCGGCCGGGTCAGCACAGATACGCAGTATTTT | CASGRVSTDTQYF
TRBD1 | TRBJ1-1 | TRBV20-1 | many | TGCAGTGCCTATTCGGACAGGGGCCACACTGAAGCTTTCTTT | CSAYSDRGHTEAFF
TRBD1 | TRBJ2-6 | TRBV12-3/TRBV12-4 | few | TGTGCCAGCATGCTCGCGGACAGGGCGCCTGGGGACAACGTCCTGACTTTC | CASMLADRAPGDNVLTF
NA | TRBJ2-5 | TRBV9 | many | TGTGCCAGCAGCGTAGACGGGGGGCGGGAGACCCAGTACTTC | CASSVDGGRETQYF
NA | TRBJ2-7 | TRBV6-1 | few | TGTGCCAGCAGTGGCGGGACAGCAGTCTACGAGCAGTACTTC | CASSGGTAVYEQYF
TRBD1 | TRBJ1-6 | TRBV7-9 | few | TGTGCCAGCAGCTTAGGGGGGACAGGGGGGGACTCACCCCTCCACTTT | CASSLGGTGGDSPLHF
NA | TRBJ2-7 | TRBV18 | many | TGTGCCAGCTCACCACCAGCTCACTACGAGCAGTACTTC | CASSPPAHYEQYF
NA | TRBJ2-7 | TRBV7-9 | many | TGTGCCAGCAGCACCGACACCAGGGAGCAGTACTTC | CASSTDTREQYF
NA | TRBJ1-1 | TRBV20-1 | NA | TGCAGTGCTAGATCGGGGGGCATGAACACTGAAGCTTTCTTT | CSARSGGMNTEAFF
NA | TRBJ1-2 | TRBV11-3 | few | TGTGCCAGCAGCTTAGGAGGGGGCTATGGCTACACCTTC | CASSLGGGYGYTF
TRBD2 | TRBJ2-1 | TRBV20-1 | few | TGCAGTGCTAGAGGGACTAGCGGGTCTACTTCCAATGAGCTGTTCTTC | CSARGTSGSTSNELFF
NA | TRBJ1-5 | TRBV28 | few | TGTGCCAGCAGTTTGATAGGATGGCTCGAGCAGCCCCAGCATTTT | CASSLIGWLEQPQHF
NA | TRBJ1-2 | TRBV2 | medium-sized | TGTGCCAGCAGTGGCGGAGGGGGGGACTATGGCTACACCTTC | CASSGGGGDYGYTF
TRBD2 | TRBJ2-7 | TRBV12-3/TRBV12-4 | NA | TGTGCCAGCAGCCAACTAGCGGGGGGGCATTACGAGCAGTACTTC | CASSQLAGGHYEQYF
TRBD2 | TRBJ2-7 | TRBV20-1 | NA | TGCAGTGCTAGTACTAGCGTTTCCTACGAGCAGTACTTC | CSASTSVSYEQYF
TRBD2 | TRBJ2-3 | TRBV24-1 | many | TGTGCCACCAGTGACCCGGGACTAGCGGGAGGGGATACGCAGTATTTT | CATSDPGLAGGDTQYF
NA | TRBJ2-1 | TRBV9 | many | TGTGCCAGCAGCCTGGACCTTTCGGAGCAGTTCTTC | CASSLDLSEQFF
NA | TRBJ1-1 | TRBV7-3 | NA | TGTGCCAGCAGCTTAACTGGGGCTCCATACACTGAAGCTTTCTTT | CASSLTGAPYTEAFF
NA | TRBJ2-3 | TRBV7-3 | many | TGTGCCAGCAGCCCCGCCAGGACCACAACAGATACGCAGTATTTT | CASSPARTTTDTQYF
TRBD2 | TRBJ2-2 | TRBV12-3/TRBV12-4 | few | TGTGCCAGAACCTTAGGCGGGAGGAACACCGGGGAGCTGTTTTTT | CARTLGGRNTGELFF
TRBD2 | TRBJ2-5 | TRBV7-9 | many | TGTGCCAGCAGCTTAGGCGACGGGGGGGGATTAATGAAGACCCAGTACTTC | CASSLGDGGGLMKTQYF
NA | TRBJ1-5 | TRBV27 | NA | TGTGCCAGCAGTCCCCTCCCAAGGGGGGTCAATCAGCCCCAGCATTTT | CASSPLPRGVNQPQHF
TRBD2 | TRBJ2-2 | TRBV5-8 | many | TGTGCCAGCAGCCCGGGACTAGCGGGAGTTCATTTAATCGGGGAGCTGTTTTTT | CASSPGLAGVHLIGELFF
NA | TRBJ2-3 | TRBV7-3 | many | TGTGCCAGCAGCTCGCCGGTTGAAGATACGCAGTATTTT | CASSSPVEDTQYF
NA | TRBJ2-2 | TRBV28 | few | TGTGCCAGCATTAGCGCAGGGCAGACTACCGGGGAGCTGTTTTTT | CASISAGQTTGELFF
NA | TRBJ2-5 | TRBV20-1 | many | TGCAGTGCTCCTCCCCTTCTGTTGGGGTACCAAGAGACCCAGTACTTC | CSAPPLLLGYQETQYF
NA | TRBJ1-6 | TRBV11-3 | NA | TGTGCCAGCAGCTTAGTGCCAATTGGGTCACCCCTCCACTTT | CASSLVPIGSPLHF
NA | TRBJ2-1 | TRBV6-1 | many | TGTGCCAGCAGTCCTCAGGGGCCCTGGCTTACGCAGTTCTTC | CASSPQGPWLTQFF
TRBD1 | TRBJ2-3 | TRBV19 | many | TGTGCCAGTAGTCCGGGACAGGTTAGCACAGATACGCAGTATTTT | CASSPGQVSTDTQYF
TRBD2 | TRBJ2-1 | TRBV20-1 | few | TGCAGTGCCCTGGGAGCGGGAGTGTTCAATGAGCAGTTCTTC | CSALGAGVFNEQFF
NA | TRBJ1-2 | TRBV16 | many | TGTGCCAGCAGCCATGGTACAGGGACAAATGGCTACACCTTC | CASSHGTGTNGYTF
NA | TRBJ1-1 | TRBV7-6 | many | TGTGCCAGCAGCCTCTCTGACACTGAAGCTTTCTTT | CASSLSDTEAFF
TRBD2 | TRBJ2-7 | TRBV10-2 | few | TGCGCCAGCAGCGGTACTAGCGGGAGGCCCTACGAGCAGTACTTC | CASSGTSGRPYEQYF
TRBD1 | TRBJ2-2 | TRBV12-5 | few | TGTGCTAGTGGTTTGGTAGTAGGTCAGGGGGCCGGGGAGCTGTTTTTT | CASGLVVGQGAGELFF
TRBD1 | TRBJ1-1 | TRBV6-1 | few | TGTGCCAGCCAACAGGGGAGTGAAGCTTTCTTT | CASQQGSEAFF
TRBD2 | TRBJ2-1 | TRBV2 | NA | TGTGCCAGCAGAGGACTAGCGGGGCTGAATGAGCAGTTCTTC | CASRGLAGLNEQFF
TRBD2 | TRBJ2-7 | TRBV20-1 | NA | TGCAGTGCTTCTACCGGGACTAGCGGACCCCTGTTCTCCTACGAGCAGTACTTC | CSASTGTSGPLFSYEQYF
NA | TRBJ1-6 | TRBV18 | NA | TGTGCCAGCTCACCATGGGACGGAAATTCACCCCTCCACTTT | CASSPWDGNSPLHF
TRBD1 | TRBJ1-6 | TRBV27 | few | TGTGCCAGCAGTTTATTTGGACAGGGGGTTTCACCCCTCCACTTT | CASSLFGQGVSPLHF
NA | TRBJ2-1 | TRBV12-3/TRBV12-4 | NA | TGTGCCAGCAGTTTAGGTTTTGGGTCTGTTGAGCAGTTCTTC | CASSLGFGSVEQFF
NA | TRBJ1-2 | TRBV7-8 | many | TGTGCCAGCAGCTTTCGGGATACGTCGTATGGCTACACCTTC | CASSFRDTSYGYTF
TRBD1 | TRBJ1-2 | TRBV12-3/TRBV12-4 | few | TGTGCCAGCAGTTCGGGAGGGGGCTGGAATGGCTACACCTTC | CASSSGGGWNGYTF
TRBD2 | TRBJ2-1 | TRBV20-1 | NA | TGCAGTGCTATAACGGGACTAGCGAGCTACAATGAGCAGTTCTTC | CSAITGLASYNEQFF